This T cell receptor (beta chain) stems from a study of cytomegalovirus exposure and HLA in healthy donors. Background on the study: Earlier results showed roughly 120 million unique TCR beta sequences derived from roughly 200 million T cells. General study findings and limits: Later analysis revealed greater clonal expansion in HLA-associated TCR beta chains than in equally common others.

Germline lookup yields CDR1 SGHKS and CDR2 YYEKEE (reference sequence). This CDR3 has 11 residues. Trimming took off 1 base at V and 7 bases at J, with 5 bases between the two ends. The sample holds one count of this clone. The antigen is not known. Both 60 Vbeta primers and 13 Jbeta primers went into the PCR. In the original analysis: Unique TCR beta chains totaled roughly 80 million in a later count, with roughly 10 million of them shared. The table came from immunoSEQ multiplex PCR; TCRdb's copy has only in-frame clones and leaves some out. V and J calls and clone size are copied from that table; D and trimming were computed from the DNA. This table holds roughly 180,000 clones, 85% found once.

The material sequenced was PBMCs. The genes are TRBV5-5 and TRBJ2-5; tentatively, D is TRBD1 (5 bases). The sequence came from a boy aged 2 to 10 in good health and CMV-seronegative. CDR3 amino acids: CASSLQGTQYF. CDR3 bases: TGTGCCAGCAGCTTGCAGGGGACCCAGTACTTC.